The next 22 T cell receptor beta chains were all read from a single sample in a study of somatic mutations in cytotoxic T cells in rheumatoid arthritis. TCRdb's table, derived via immunoSEQ multiplex PCR, lists solely in-frame clones and lacks some. The table includes some 16,000 clones, about 80% detected once. The sample comprised CD8+ T cells sorted from blood. These TCRs come from an adult with rheumatoid arthritis.

The V call is TRBV15, the J call TRBJ1-2; 7 nucleotides agree with TRBD1. The CDR3 is 15 residues long. Unmatched junction bases numbered 5, after V lost 0 bases and J lost 4 bases. Germline-derived CDR1 and CDR2 are LNHNV and YYDKDF (reference sequence). CDR3 coding DNA: TGTGCCACCAGCAGAGAGAGGTGGGACAGCTATGGCTACACCTTC. Protein sequence: CATSRERWDSYGYTF.

In its sample, this clone was seen once. The same CDR3 is also encoded by other DNA sequences in this sample. The chain joins TRBV7-9 to TRBJ2-1; no reliable D call. CDR3 length: 11 amino acids. Germline loops: CDR1 SEHNR, CDR2 FQNEAQ (reference sequence). Trimming took 5 bases from V and 7 from J, leaving 6 bases between them. In nucleotides, the CDR3 is TGTGCCAGCAGCCCCTCTAATGAGCAGTTCTTC. Its protein product is CASSPSNEQFF.

The chain recombines TRBV5-4 with TRBJ1-2, with a weak D call TRBD1 (5 bases). The V end lost 3 bases, the J end lost 4 bases, and 19 bases lay between the germline ends. Germline loops: CDR1 SGHNT, CDR2 YYREEE (reference sequence). This CDR3 spans 16 amino acids. The CDR3 DNA reads as TGTGCCAGCAGCTGGAGGGGAGGGGCGGTGGGCTATGGCTACACCTTC. Translating gives CASSWRGGAVGYGYTF.

The J gene is TRBJ1-2, the V gene TRBV28, with a weak D call TRBD1 (5 bases). The CDR3 loop spans 15 amino acids. CDR1 is MDHEN, CDR2 SYDVKM, per germline. V dropped 2 bases and J dropped 4 bases, with 14 bases sitting between them. The DNA for the CDR3 is TGTGCCAGCAGTTTAGATTCGAGGGGCAGCTATGGCTACACCTTC. As protein: CASSLDSRGSYGYTF.

This clone was picked up one time. The chain combines TRBV27 with TRBJ2-7, with D perhaps matching TRBD1 (6 bases). The CDR3 is made up of 13 amino acids. V was cut by 10 bases and J by 0 bases, with 13 bases left in between. Per germline, CDR1 MNHEY and CDR2 SMNVEV (reference sequence). CDR3 nucleotide sequence: TGTGCCACCAGGGGAGCCAGCTCCTACGAGCAGTACGTC. This encodes CATRGASSYEQYV.

The chain has TRBV28 and TRBJ1-1; D might be TRBD1 (5 bases). Trimming left V 2 bases short and J 9 bases short, with 16 bases between. This CDR3 is 14 amino acids long. Germline V gene data show CDR1 as MDHEN and CDR2 as SYDVKM. Here the CDR3 reads CASSLTGRGEKAFF. Here the CDR3 DNA reads TGTGCCAGCAGTTTAACGGGACGCGGGGAAAAAGCTTTCTTT.

A few counts support this clone. The CDR3 reads CASAGQGAYEQYF. Written as DNA, the CDR3 is TGTGCCAGCGCCGGACAGGGGGCCTACGAGCAGTACTTC. V usage is TRBV2 and J usage is TRBJ2-7; 10 bases agree with TRBD1. V dropped 8 bases and J dropped 2; count of bases not matched to a gene: 3. The CDR3 consists of 13 residues. Germline-derived CDR1 and CDR2 are SNHLY and FYNNEI.

This sequence joins TRBV15 and TRBJ2-7; TRBD1 aligns across 11 bases. Germline V gene lookup returns CDR1 LNHNV and CDR2 YYDKDF (reference sequence). V trimming: 0 bases; J trimming: 6 bases; junction bases outside the gene matches: 4. This CDR3 is built from 15 residues. CDR3 nucleotides: TGTGCCACCAGCAGAGATAAAGGACAGGGGGCCGAGCAGTACGTC. Translation gives CATSRDKGQGAEQYV.

This clone was detected only a few times. The chain carries TRBV7-8 and TRBJ1-5, with D uncertain. V was shortened by 7 bases and J by 5 bases, with 12 bases between the two germline ends. The CDR3 consists of 13 residues. CDR1 is SGHVS, CDR2 FQNEAQ, per germline. CDR3 protein: CASTDGRYQPQHF. The CDR3 nucleotides are TGTGCCAGCACCGATGGGCGATATCAGCCCCAGCATTTT.

The rearrangement joins TRBV19 to TRBJ1-4; D remains ambiguous. In germline, CDR1 is LNHDA, CDR2 SQIVND (reference sequence). V lost 3 bases and J 4 bases, leaving 3 bases between the germline ends. The CDR3 has 12 amino acids. As DNA, the CDR3 is TGTGCCAGTAGTATGCTTAATGAAAAACTGTTTTTT. The encoded protein is CASSMLNEKLFF.

The chain recombines TRBV11-3 with TRBJ2-1, with 7 bases lining up with TRBD1. The CDR3 is made up of 12 amino acids. J gave up 3 bases and V 8 bases, and 1 base lay outside the gene matches. In germline, CDR1 is SGHNT, CDR2 YENEEA. CDR3 region: CASGTDYNEQFF. The CDR3 coding sequence is TGTGCCAGCGGGACAGACTACAATGAGCAGTTCTTC. Full variable domain (rest looked up from reference TRBV11-3 and TRBJ2-1): EAGVVQSPRYKIIEKKQPVAFWCNPISGHNTLYWYLQNLGQGPELLIRYENEEAVDDSQLPKDRFSAERLKGVDSTLKIQPAELGDSAVYLCASGTDYNEQFFGPGTRLTVL.

V is TRBV9 and J is TRBJ1-6; D ambiguous. The CDR3 is 15 amino acids. Germline CDR1 is SGDLS and CDR2 is YYNGEE. V shed 0 bases and J shed 5 bases, with 9 bases lying between them. The CDR3 DNA reads as TGTGCCAGCAGCGTAGAGGGTGATGATAATTCACCCCTCCACTTT. Its translation is CASSVEGDDNSPLHF.

This clone has just one count. This chain links TRBV6-6 with TRBJ2-1, with 10 positions matching TRBD1. The ends lost 6 bases at V and 2 bases at J; junction bases unmatched: 4. This CDR3 spans 15 amino acids. Germline CDR1 and CDR2: MNHNY and SVGAGI (reference sequence). CDR3 nucleotide sequence: TGTGCCAGCAGCCCCGGGACAGGGGCCTACAATGAGCAGTTCTTC. It yields the protein CASSPGTGAYNEQFF.

This clone was detected only once. J is TRBJ1-2 and V is TRBV7-6; D might be TRBD1 (6 bases). The germline V gene has CDR1 SGHVS and CDR2 FNYEAQ. The V end lost 2 bases, the J end lost 8 bases, and 18 bases lay between the germline ends. The CDR3 totals 15 residues. The CDR3 region has the DNA TGTGCCAGCAGCTTATGCAACAGGGCCCGGAGGGGCTACACCTTC. It encodes CASSLCNRARRGYTF.

The genes are TRBV2 and TRBJ1-5; possibly TRBD1 for D (6 bases). Trimming took 8 bases from V and 0 from J, leaving 11 bases between them. The CDR3 is 14 residues long. The germline V gene has CDR1 SNHLY and CDR2 FYNNEI. This chain's CDR3 is CASQDSHSNQPQHF. CDR3 nucleotide sequence: TGTGCCAGCCAGGACAGCCATAGCAATCAGCCCCAGCATTTT.

This clone was recorded a few times. V and J are TRBV21-1 and TRBJ2-2; the D call TRBD2 from the table was never checked on the DNA. TRBV21-1 is a listed pseudogene. CDR3 size: 13 residues. In nucleotides, the CDR3 is TGTGCCAGCAGCATCGGGTTAACCGGGGAGCTGTTTTTT. It yields the protein CASSIGLTGELFF.

V is TRBV27 and J is TRBJ1-5; 8 bases match TRBD1. The CDR3 has 15 residues. Germline V gives CDR1 MNHEY, CDR2 SMNVEV (reference sequence). V was clipped by 4 bases and J by 3 bases; unmatched bases: 5. CDR3 DNA sequence: TGTGCCAGCAGTTCAAAGACAGGGGTCAATCAGCCCCAGCATTTT. As protein: CASSSKTGVNQPQHF.

The V and J genes are TRBV7-9 and TRBJ2-7; 8 bases map to TRBD2. V shed 3 bases and J 0 bases; nucleotides not matched to a gene: 4. The CDR3 length is 15 residues. Germline V gives CDR1 SEHNR, CDR2 FQNEAQ (reference sequence). This chain's CDR3 is CASSLASGSSYEQYF. Written as DNA, the CDR3 is TGTGCCAGCAGCTTGGCTAGCGGGTCCTCCTACGAGCAGTACTTC.

The CDR3 DNA is TGTGCCAGCAGCAACGGACAGGGGAGGCTGAATGAGCAGTTCTTC. Protein product: CASSNGQGRLNEQFF. The genes are TRBV13 and TRBJ2-1, with TRBD1 identical over 9 bases. With 5 bases clipped from V and 7 bases from J, the junction kept 9 bases outside the gene matches. This CDR3 spans 15 amino acids. Germline CDR1 and CDR2: PRHDT and FYEKMQ (reference sequence). The whole variable domain, remainder taken from reference TRBV13 and TRBJ2-1, is AAGVIQSPRHLIKEKRETATLKCYPIPRHDTVYWYQQGPGQDPQFLISFYEKMQSDKGSIPDRFSAQQFSDYHSELNMSSLELGDSALYFCASSNGQGRLNEQFFGPGTRLTVL.

This clone is a singleton in its sample. One end of the junction varies from germline; a read error may be responsible. The chain uses TRBV13 and TRBJ1-1; D gene ambiguous. The CDR3 runs 14 residues. CDR1 is PRHDT, CDR2 FYEKMQ, per germline (reference sequence). The CDR3 bases are TGTGCCAGCAGCCTAGGAGCGGGTGGCACTGAAGCTTTCTTT. Its protein is CASSLGAGGTEAFF.

The chain employs TRBV19 and TRBJ2-2; D remains unclear. The CDR3 has 17 amino acids. The V and J ends lost 1 base and 3 bases respectively, with 15 bases between them. Germline CDR1 LNHDA, CDR2 SQIVND (reference sequence). CDR3 sequence (DNA): TGTGCCAGTAGTATAGTTCCCCCCAGGTGGGACACCGGGGAGCTGTTTTTT. It yields the protein CASSIVPPRWDTGELFF.

The chain is built from TRBV6-5 and TRBJ2-5; the D is unclear. This CDR3 is built from 16 residues. Trimming removed 2 bases from V and 5 bases from J, with 18 bases in between. CDR1 and CDR2 (germline): MNHEY, SVGAGI. For the CDR3, the DNA is TGTGCCAGCAGTTACAGGAAGGGTCGAATCGACGAGACCCAGTACTTC. Its protein is CASSYRKGRIDETQYF.